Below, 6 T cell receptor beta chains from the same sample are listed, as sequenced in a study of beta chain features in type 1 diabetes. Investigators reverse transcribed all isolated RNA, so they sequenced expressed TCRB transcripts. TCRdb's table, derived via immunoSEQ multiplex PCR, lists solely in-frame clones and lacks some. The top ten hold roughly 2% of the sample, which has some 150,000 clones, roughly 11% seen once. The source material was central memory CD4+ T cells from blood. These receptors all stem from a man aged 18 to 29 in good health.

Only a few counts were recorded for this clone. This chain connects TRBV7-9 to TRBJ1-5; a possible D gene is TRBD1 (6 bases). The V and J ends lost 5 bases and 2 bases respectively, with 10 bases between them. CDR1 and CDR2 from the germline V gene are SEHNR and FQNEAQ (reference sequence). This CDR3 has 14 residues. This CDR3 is CASSQGIGNQPQHF. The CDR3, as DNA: TGTGCCAGCAGCCAGGGGATCGGCAATCAGCCCCAGCATTTT.

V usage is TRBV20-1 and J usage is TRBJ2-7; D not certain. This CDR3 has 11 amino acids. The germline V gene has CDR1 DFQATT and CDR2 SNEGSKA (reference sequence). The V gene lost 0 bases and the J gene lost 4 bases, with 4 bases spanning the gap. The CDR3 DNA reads TGCAGTGCTAGAGATCAATACGAGCAGTACTTC. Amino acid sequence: CSARDQYEQYF.

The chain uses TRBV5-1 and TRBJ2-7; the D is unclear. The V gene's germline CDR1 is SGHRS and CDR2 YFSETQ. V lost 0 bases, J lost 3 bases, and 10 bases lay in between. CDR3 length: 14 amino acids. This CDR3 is CASSLGLQYYEQYF. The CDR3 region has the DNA TGCGCCAGCAGCTTGGGCCTTCAGTACTACGAGCAGTACTTC.

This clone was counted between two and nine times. The CDR3 sequence: CASSFFTGTGGRGYTF. DNA for the CDR3: TGTGCCAGCAGCTTTTTTACCGGGACAGGGGGTCGCGGCTACACCTTC. The chain has TRBV5-6 and TRBJ1-2; 11 bases agree with TRBD1. This CDR3 has 16 residues. Germline assignment: CDR1 SGHDT and CDR2 YYEEEE. J lost 8 bases, V lost 2 bases, and 11 bases had no gene match.

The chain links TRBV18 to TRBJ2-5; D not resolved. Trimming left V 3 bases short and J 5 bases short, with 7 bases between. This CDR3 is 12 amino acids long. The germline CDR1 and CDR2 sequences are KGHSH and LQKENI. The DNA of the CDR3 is TGTGCCAGCTCACCCCTTAGGGAGACCCAGTACTTC. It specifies CASSPLRETQYF.

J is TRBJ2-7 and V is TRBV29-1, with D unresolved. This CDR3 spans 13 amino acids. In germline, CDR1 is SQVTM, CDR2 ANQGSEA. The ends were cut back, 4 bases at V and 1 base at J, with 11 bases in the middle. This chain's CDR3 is CSVARAVSYEQYF. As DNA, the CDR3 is TGCAGCGTTGCTAGGGCAGTTTCCTACGAGCAGTACTTC.